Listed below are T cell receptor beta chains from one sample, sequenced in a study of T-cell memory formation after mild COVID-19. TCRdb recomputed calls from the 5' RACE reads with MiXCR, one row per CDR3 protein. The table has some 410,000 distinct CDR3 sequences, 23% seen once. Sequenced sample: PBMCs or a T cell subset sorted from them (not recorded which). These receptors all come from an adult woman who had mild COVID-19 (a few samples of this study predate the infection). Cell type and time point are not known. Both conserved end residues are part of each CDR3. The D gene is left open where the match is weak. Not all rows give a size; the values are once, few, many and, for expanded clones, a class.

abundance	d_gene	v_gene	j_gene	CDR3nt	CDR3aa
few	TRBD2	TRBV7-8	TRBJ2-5	TGTGCCAGCAGCTTATTGTCTAGCGGACAAGAGACCCAGTACTTC	CASSLLSSGQETQYF
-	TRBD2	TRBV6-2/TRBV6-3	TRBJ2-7	TGTGCCAGCATGGGCGTACCGGGACTAGCGGGAGATGAGCAGTACTTC	CASMGVPGLAGDEQYF
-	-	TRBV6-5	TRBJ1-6	TGTGCCAGCAGTTGGGGGGGGCGCAGGCATTCACCCCTCCACTTT	CASSWGGRRHSPLHF
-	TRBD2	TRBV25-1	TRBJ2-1	TGTGCCAGCAGTAATACGGGCGGGAGGCGCAATGAGCAGTTCTTC	CASSNTGGRRNEQFF
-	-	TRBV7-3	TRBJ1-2	TGTGCCAGCAGCGCGTCCGGAGGTAGTGGCTACACCTTC	CASSASGGSGYTF
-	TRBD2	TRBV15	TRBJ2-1	TGTGCCACCAGCAGAGAGGGTTGGGGGCGGGAGGAGGTTCCCGGCAATGAGCAGTTCTTC	CATSREGWGREEVPGNEQFF
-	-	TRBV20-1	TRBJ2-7	TGCAGTGTACCCAATCGGGGTTTGGGCTACGAGCAGTACTTC	CSVPNRGLGYEQYF
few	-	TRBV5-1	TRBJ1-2	TGCGCCAGCAGCCCCTCGAGCGGAGACTATGGCTACACCTTC	CASSPSSGDYGYTF
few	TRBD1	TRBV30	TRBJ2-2	TGTGCCTGGAGTGGAGATGATTGGACAGGGGCGAGGACCGGGGAGCTGTTTTTT	CAWSGDDWTGARTGELFF
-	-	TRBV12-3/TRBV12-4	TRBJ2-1	TGTGCCAGCAGTTTATTCCCCGAGCCCCCGTTCTTC	CASSLFPEPPFF
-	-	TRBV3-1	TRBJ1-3	TGTGCCAGCAGCCCTCCAGGGTTTGGAAACACCATATATTTT	CASSPPGFGNTIYF
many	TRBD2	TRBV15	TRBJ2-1	TGTGCCACCATCGACCCTAGCGGGGGGGCGGTCTACAATGAGCAGTTCTTC	CATIDPSGGAVYNEQFF
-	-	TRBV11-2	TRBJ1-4	TGTGCCAGCAGCCCGGGAAGGGTAACAACTAATGAAAAACTGTTTTTT	CASSPGRVTTNEKLFF
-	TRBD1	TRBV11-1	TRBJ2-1	TGTGCCAGCAGCTCCCAGGGGGACCCGCAGTTCTTC	CASSSQGDPQFF
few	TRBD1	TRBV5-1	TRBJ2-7	TGCGCCAGCAGGGGGTGGACAGGGGCCTACGAGCAGTACTTC	CASRGWTGAYEQYF
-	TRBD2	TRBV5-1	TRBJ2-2	TGCGCCAGCAGAGTTTTGATGGGACTAGCGGGTCTGATCGGGGAGCTGTTTTTT	CASRVLMGLAGLIGELFF
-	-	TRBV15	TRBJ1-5	TGTGCCACCAGCAGGGGAACAGATCAGCCCCAGCATTTT	CATSRGTDQPQHF
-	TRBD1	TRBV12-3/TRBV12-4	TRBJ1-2	TGTGCCAGCAGTTATCTAGACAGGGGAGCCTATGGCTACACCTTC	CASSYLDRGAYGYTF
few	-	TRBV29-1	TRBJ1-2	TGCAGCGTTTGGCGGACGGATGGCTACACCTTC	CSVWRTDGYTF
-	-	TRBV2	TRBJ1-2	TGTGCCAGCAGTGAAGACGGGACGGTCAACTATGGCTACACCTTC	CASSEDGTVNYGYTF
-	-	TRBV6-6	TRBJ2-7	TGTGCCAGCAGTTACGTACTATCTTACGAGCAGTACTTC	CASSYVLSYEQYF
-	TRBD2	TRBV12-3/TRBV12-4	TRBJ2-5	TGTGCCAGCAGTTTAGTCCTAGCGGGAAGCGTGACCCAGTACTTC	CASSLVLAGSVTQYF
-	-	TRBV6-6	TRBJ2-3	TGTGCCAGCAGTCACGGCCGGGTCTCGCCGGATACGCAGTATTTT	CASSHGRVSPDTQYF
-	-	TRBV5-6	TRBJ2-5	TGTGCCAGCAGCCATTTAGAGACCCAGTACTTC	CASSHLETQYF
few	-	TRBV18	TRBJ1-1	TGTGCCAGCTCACCACGGTCCGACCTAATCGGTACTTTCTTT	CASSPRSDLIGTFF
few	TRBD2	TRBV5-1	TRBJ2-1	TGCGCCAGCAGCTTAATGAGCGGGAGGGCCTACAATGAGCAGTTCTTC	CASSLMSGRAYNEQFF
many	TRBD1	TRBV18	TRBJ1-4	TGTGCCAGCAGTCCGGGACAGGGGAATGAAAAACTGTTTTTT	CASSPGQGNEKLFF
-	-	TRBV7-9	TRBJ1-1	TGTGCCAGCAGCTTAGGAGGGGGAAGGAGGACTGAAGCTTTCTTT	CASSLGGGRRTEAFF
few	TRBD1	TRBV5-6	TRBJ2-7	TGTGCCAGCAGCTTGAATCAATTGGACAGGCTGGTTTTC	CASSLNQLDRLVF
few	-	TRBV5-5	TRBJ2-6	TGTGCCAGCAGCTGGGAGGTCGCCTCTGGGGCCAACGTCCTGACTTTC	CASSWEVASGANVLTF
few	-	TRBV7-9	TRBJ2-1	TGTGCCAGCCACCTAGCCGGACGGCTCAATGAGCAGTTCTTC	CASHLAGRLNEQFF
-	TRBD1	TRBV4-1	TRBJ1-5	TGCGCCAGCAGCCAACCTTTGGGGACAGGGGGCGTTTATGGTCAGCCCCAGCATTTT	CASSQPLGTGGVYGQPQHF
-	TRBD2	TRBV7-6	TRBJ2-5	TGTGCCAGCAGCTTAGGTGGCGGGGGGGCCGGCGAGACCCAGTACTTC	CASSLGGGGAGETQYF
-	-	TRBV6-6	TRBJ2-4	TGTGCCAGCAGTTACTCGGGGGCGTCCAAAAACATTCAGTACTTC	CASSYSGASKNIQYF